The 26 T cell receptor beta chains in this list originate from one sample, sequenced in a study of T cells in women clearing cervical HPV infection. Only in-frame clones appear in the TCRdb table, and some are missing; sequencing was by immunoSEQ multiplex PCR. The sample table sets out 25,000 to 30,000 clones. The sequenced sample was blood buffy coat. Receptor source: a woman between 18 and 70 years old with a cervical HPV16 infection that either progressed to CIN3+ or cleared (not recorded which).

CDR3 DNA (partial): TGCGCCAGCAGCTCCGGGGACAGGCAGAATGAG. As protein: CASSSGDRQNE. The full CDR3 is CASSSGDRQNEQFF. This chain uses TRBV5-1 with TRBJ2-1, with 8 positions matching TRBD1. The CDR3 extends 3 residues past the end of the read, so its final part is completed from the germline J gene. Per the germline V gene, CDR1 is SGHRS and CDR2 is YFSETQ. Germline trimming cut 3 bases from V and 7 bases from J; bases unmatched to any gene: 6. This CDR3 comprises 14 residues.

As concerns this clone: At one end the junction does not follow the germline gene, possibly because of a read error. The CDR3 is CSAGVRLASSETQYF. The DNA read from the CDR3 is TGCAGTGCTGGGGTGAGACTAGCCTCCTCAGAGACG. This chain links TRBV20-1 with TRBJ2-3; TRBD2 matches 7 bases. The read ends 3 residues shy of where the CDR3 ends; the end is completed using the germline J gene. CDR1 is DFQATT, CDR2 SNEGSKA, per germline (reference sequence). This CDR3 comprises 15 residues.

A word on this clone: The read terminates 3 residues before the CDR3 end, so the remaining end is supplied by the germline J gene. The chain has TRBV9 and TRBJ2-7; possible D gene TRBD2, 7 bases. Germline values: CDR1 SGDLS, CDR2 YYNGEE. The length of the CDR3 is 15 residues. V was clipped by 0 bases and J by 3 bases, with 13 bases between them. The covered CDR3 bases are TGTGCCAGCAGCGTAGAGGGGGGACTATTCTACGAG. It encodes CASSVEGGLFYE. In full, the CDR3 is CASSVEGGLFYEQYF.

As to this clone: The CDR3 end is not reached by the read, which stops 3 residues before it; the germline J gene fills it in. The J gene is TRBJ2-1, the V gene TRBV29-1, with D possibly TRBD1 on 5 matching bases. This CDR3 region has 16 residues. V was trimmed by 1 base and J by 0 bases, leaving 13 bases between them. Germline V gives CDR1 SQVTM, CDR2 ANQGSEA. The CDR3 here is CSVEGGGPSSYNEQFF. The CDR3 DNA, read in part, is TGCAGCGTTGAAGGGGGCGGACCTAGCTCCTACAATGAG.

Comments on this clone: The read ends 3 residues shy of where the CDR3 ends; the end is completed using the germline J gene. The rearrangement uses TRBV5-1 and TRBJ2-5, with TRBD2 matching over 7 bases. CDR3 length: 12 amino acids. V dropped 4 bases and J dropped 3; count of bases not matched to a gene: 0. From germline, CDR1 is SGHRS and CDR2 YFSETQ. CDR3 sequence: CASSRGEETQYF. CDR3 DNA (partial): TGCGCCAGCAGCCGGGGGGAAGAGACC.

To note about this clone: The CDR3 goes on 3 residues after the read ends, and that part is filled in from the germline J gene. This chain uses TRBV30 with TRBJ2-7, with D possibly TRBD1 on 6 matching bases. The CDR3 runs 13 residues. V shed 3 bases and J shed 6 bases, with 15 bases lying between them. Germline V gene lookup returns CDR1 GTSNPN and CDR2 SVGIG (reference sequence). The part of the CDR3 DNA that was read is TGTGCCTGGAGGACAGGAGTGAAAACCGAG. Translated, it gives CAWRTGVKTE. The entire CDR3 sequence reads CAWRTGVKTEQYF.

For this clone: The CDR3 goes on 3 residues after the read ends, and that part is filled in from the germline J gene. The chain has TRBV19 and TRBJ1-3, with D unresolved. The germline V gene has CDR1 LNHDA and CDR2 SQIVND (reference sequence). The CDR3 has 16 amino acids. V was clipped by 1 base and J by 2 bases, with 12 bases between them. CDR3 sequence reads: CASSIAGISPGNTIYF. CDR3 bases read: TGTGCCAGTAGTATAGCGGGTATTTCCCCTGGAAACACC.

On this clone itself: The sequence runs out 3 residues before the end of the CDR3; the remainder is reconstructed from the germline J gene. The chain employs TRBV7-2 and TRBJ2-3; D tentatively reads TRBD1 or TRBD2 (5 bases each). The CDR3 loop spans 13 amino acids. Looked up from germline, CDR1 is SGHTA and CDR2 is FQGNSA. V lost 8 bases and J 3 bases, leaving 12 bases between the germline ends. CDR3 DNA, as far as it was read: TGTGCCAGCGAGGGGCAAGAAACAGATACG. Amino acids: CASEGQETDT. The full CDR3 protein is CASEGQETDTQYF.

A note on this clone: The sequence runs out 3 residues before the end of the CDR3; the remainder is reconstructed from the germline J gene. The chain employs TRBV5-4 and TRBJ2-2, with D perhaps given as TRBD1 or TRBD2 (5 bases each). The CDR3 is 13 residues long. CDR1 is SGHNT and CDR2 is YYREEE in the germline V gene (reference sequence). CDR3 amino acids: CASSPRGMEKLFF. The sequenced part of the CDR3 DNA is TGTGCCAGCAGCCCGAGGGGTATGGAAAAG.

Remarks on this clone: Sequencing ends 3 residues short of the CDR3 end; the germline J gene provides the rest. V is TRBV5-4 and J is TRBJ1-2; the D gene is possibly TRBD1 (5 bases). The germline CDR1 and CDR2 sequences are SGHNT and YYREEE (reference sequence). The CDR3 consists of 14 residues. Here the CDR3 reads CASSLWYGTWGYTF. Incomplete CDR3 DNA: TGTGCCAGCAGCTTGTGGTACGGGACTTGGGGC.

Turning to this clone: The sequence runs out 3 residues before the end of the CDR3; the remainder is reconstructed from the germline J gene. The chain recombines TRBV11-2 with TRBJ2-1; 9 positions agree with TRBD2. Germline-derived CDR1 and CDR2 are SGHAT and FQNNGV. V lost 1 base, J lost 8 bases, and 6 bases stayed unmatched. The CDR3 spans 15 residues. Incomplete CDR3 DNA: TGTGCCAGCAGCTTAGTTAGCGGGAGTATCTATGAG. Residues: CASSLVSGSIYE. The CDR3 in its entirety is CASSLVSGSIYEQFF. The full variable domain, completed using reference TRBV11-2 and TRBJ2-1, is EAGVAQSPRYKIIEKRQSVAFWCNPISGHATLYWYQQILGQGPKLLIQFQNNGVVDDSQLPKDRFSAERLKGVDSTLKIQPAKLEDSAVYLCASSLVSGSIYEQFFGPGTRLTVL.

Of note for this clone: With the read ending 3 residues before the CDR3 end, the germline J gene is used to fill in that end. This sequence joins TRBV7-9 and TRBJ1-5; D call uncertain. V was cut by 5 bases and J by 8 bases, with 10 bases left in between. There are 12 residues in the CDR3. Germline V gives CDR1 SEHNR, CDR2 FQNEAQ (reference sequence). CDR3 protein: CASSPITEPQHF. The part of the CDR3 DNA that was read is TGTGCCAGCAGCCCTATTACAGAGCCC. Full variable domain (rest looked up from reference TRBV7-9 and TRBJ1-5): DTGVSQNPRHKITKRGQNVTFRCDPISEHNRLYWYRQTLGQGPEFLTYFQNEAQLEKSRLLSDRFSAERPKGSFSTLEIQRTEQGDSAMYLCASSPITEPQHFGDGTRLSIL.

As to this clone: The junction does not match germline at one end; this may be a read error. The read halts 3 residues ahead of the CDR3 end, with the missing end drawn from the germline J gene. The same CDR3 also results from other DNA sequences found in this sample. The chain combines TRBV20-1 with TRBJ1-3; D call uncertain. Germline CDR1 and CDR2: DFQATT and SNEGSKA (reference sequence). This CDR3 is 15 amino acids long. CDR3 bases read: TGCAGTGCTAGAAACAGTCAAGGCTCTGGAAACACG. Encoded protein: CSARNSQGSGNT. The CDR3 in its entirety is CSARNSQGSGNTIYF.

On this clone: Read sequence stops 3 residues before the CDR3 end, and the germline J gene provides the missing end. The genes are TRBV20-1 and TRBJ2-1; TRBD2 aligns across 8 bases. Looked up from germline, CDR1 is DFQATT and CDR2 is SNEGSKA (reference sequence). Trimming cost V 6 bases and J 5 bases; bases outside gene matches: 9. This CDR3 comprises 14 residues. The DNA read from the CDR3 is TGCAGTGCCCTAAGCGGGAGCGGGAACAATGAG. As protein: CSALSGSGNNE. The whole CDR3 is CSALSGSGNNEQFF.

In the case of this clone: The read ends 3 residues before the CDR3 terminus; that terminus is restored from the germline J gene. This rearrangement joins TRBV18 to TRBJ2-2; maybe TRBD2 (6 bases). V lost 1 base and J lost 1, with 7 bases in between. The CDR3 extends over 15 amino acids. Germline CDR1 and CDR2: KGHSH and LQKENI. CDR3 DNA (partial): TGTGCCAGCTCACCACGCGGGGTGAACACCGGGGAG. It is translated as CASSPRGVNTGE. From start to end, the CDR3 is CASSPRGVNTGELFF. Full variable domain (rest looked up from reference TRBV18 and TRBJ2-2): NAGVMQNPRHLVRRRGQEARLRCSPMKGHSHVYWYRQLPEEGLKFMVYLQKENIIDESGMPKERFSAEFPKEGPSILRIQQVVRGDSAAYFCASSPRGVNTGELFFGEGSRLTVL.

Worth noting for this clone: The sequenced fragment ends 3 residues before the CDR3 boundary, so the rest is inferred from the germline J gene. The V gene is TRBV2, the J gene TRBJ1-2, with D possibly matching TRBD1 (5 bases). Germline values: CDR1 SNHLY, CDR2 FYNNEI. The CDR3 has 14 residues. The V gene lost 2 bases and the J gene lost 1 base, with 8 bases spanning the gap. This CDR3 reads CASSEMQGNYGYTF. CDR3 DNA, as far as it was read: TGTGCCAGCAGTGAAATGCAGGGTAACTATGGC.

Comments on this clone: The read ends 3 residues before the CDR3 terminus; that terminus is restored from the germline J gene. This chain connects TRBV18 to TRBJ2-4; 11 bases fit TRBD1. The CDR3 extends over 13 amino acids. The germline gives CDR1 KGHSH, CDR2 LQKENI. Incomplete CDR3 DNA: TGTGCCAGCTCGGACAGGGGGCAAGGTGGT. It codes for CASSDRGQGG. The entire CDR3 protein reads CASSDRGQGGQYF.

Concerning this clone: The read ends 3 residues shy of where the CDR3 ends; the end is completed using the germline J gene. Other nucleotide sequences from this sample produce the same CDR3. The genes are TRBV6-2 or TRBV6-3 and TRBJ2-5, with D tentatively TRBD2 (6 bases). The CDR3 loop spans 14 amino acids. Germline V gene lookup returns CDR1 MNHEY and CDR2 SVGEGT. Trimming removed 2 bases from V and 2 bases from J, with 9 bases in between. This CDR3 reads CASSYLGGQETQYF. The part of the CDR3 DNA that was read is TGTGCCAGCAGTTACCTTGGGGGGCAAGAGACC.

Remarks on this clone: The read terminates 3 residues before the CDR3 end, so the remaining end is supplied by the germline J gene. This chain uses TRBV5-4 with TRBJ1-3; TRBD1 aligns across 9 bases. This CDR3 has 15 amino acids. The germline V gene encodes CDR1 SGHNT and CDR2 YYREEE (reference sequence). Losses at the gene ends were 4 bases for V and 1 base for J; bases not matched to a gene: 3. CDR3 sequence reads: CASSRDRVSGNTIYF. The covered CDR3 bases are TGTGCCAGCAGCAGGGACAGGGTGTCTGGAAACACC.

As concerns this clone: The read is 3 residues too short to cover the CDR3 end, so that end is filled in from the germline J gene. This rearrangement joins TRBV5-4 to TRBJ1-2; D perhaps matches TRBD1 (6 bases). The V end lost 0 bases, the J end lost 5 bases, and 14 bases lay between the germline ends. The CDR3 sequence is 15 residues long. Germline V gene data show CDR1 as SGHNT and CDR2 as YYREEE (reference sequence). CDR3 DNA, as far as it was read: TGTGCCAGCAGCTTGGCGGACAGCTTCCCATATGGC. It yields the protein CASSLADSFPYG. From start to end, the CDR3 is CASSLADSFPYGYTF.

As regards this clone: The junction departs from the called germline gene at one end, perhaps through a read error. The CDR3 is cut off 3 residues early in the read; its end comes from the germline J gene. Other DNA sequences in this specimen translate into the identical CDR3. The chain recombines TRBV19 with TRBJ1-3, with D possibly TRBD1 on 6 matching bases. Per germline, CDR1 LNHDA and CDR2 SQIVND (reference sequence). This CDR3 is 16 amino acids long. This CDR3 reads CASRLQGRSPGNTIYF. CDR3 bases read: TGTGCCAGTCGGTTACAGGGAAGGAGCCCTGGAAACACT.

To note about this clone: The read ends 3 residues shy of where the CDR3 ends; the end is completed using the germline J gene. The chain employs TRBV7-2 and TRBJ2-7, with D maybe TRBD2 (5 bases). The germline gives CDR1 SGHTA, CDR2 FQGNSA. This CDR3 comprises 15 residues. V lost 1 base to trimming and J lost 0 bases, with 10 bases between them. The sequenced CDR3 bases are TGTGCCAGCAGCTTAGTTCTCGGACTCTCCTACGAG. Translation: CASSLVLGLSYE. The whole CDR3 reads CASSLVLGLSYEQYF.

Remarks on this clone: The CDR3 end is not reached by the read, which stops 3 residues before it; the germline J gene fills it in. This chain connects TRBV5-8 to TRBJ2-3, with D perhaps TRBD1 (6 bases). CDR3 length: 14 residues. The germline V gene has CDR1 SGHTS and CDR2 YDEGEE. CDR3 DNA (partial): TGTGCCAGCAGCTCGCAGGGGCACTACGAGACG. Amino acid sequence: CASSSQGHYET. The full-length CDR3 reads as CASSSQGHYETQYF.

The CDR3 DNA, read in part, is TGCAGTGCCCCCCCCGGGACAGGGGGCCAGGGC. Translated: CSAPPGTGGQG. The entire CDR3 protein reads CSAPPGTGGQGYTF. This chain uses TRBV20-1 with TRBJ1-2; TRBD1 matches at 12 bases. The missing CDR3 end, 3 residues past where the read stops, is filled in from the germline J gene. From germline, CDR1 is DFQATT and CDR2 SNEGSKA (reference sequence). The CDR3 is made up of 14 amino acids.

Comment on this clone: The CDR3 extends 3 residues past the end of the read, so its final part is completed from the germline J gene. This chain links TRBV5-5 with TRBJ2-7; possibly TRBD1 for D (6 bases). The CDR3 totals 13 residues. The V and J ends lost 1 base and 4 bases respectively, with 9 bases between them. Germline V lookup: CDR1 SGHKS, CDR2 YYEKEE (reference sequence). CDR3 region: CASSLTGFYEQYF. The DNA read from the CDR3 is TGTGCCAGCAGCTTGACAGGGTTTTACGAG.

As concerns this clone: The sequence runs out 3 residues before the end of the CDR3; the remainder is reconstructed from the germline J gene. The gene calls are TRBV28 and TRBJ2-7; 11 bases align to TRBD1. Germline V CDR1 and CDR2: MDHEN, SYDVKM. The ends lost 2 bases at V and 4 bases at J; junction bases unmatched: 7. This CDR3 is 16 amino acids long. The CDR3 loop reads CASSLGGTGGFYEQYF. Partial CDR3 DNA: TGTGCCAGCAGTTTAGGAGGGACAGGGGGGTTTTACGAG. The entire variable domain, with the rest obtained from reference TRBV28 and TRBJ2-7, is as follows: DVKVTQSSRYLVKRTGEKVFLECVQDMDHENMFWYRQDPGLGLRLIYFSYDVKMKEKGDIPEGYSVSREKKERFSLILESASTNQTSMYLCASSLGGTGGFYEQYFGPGTRLTVT.